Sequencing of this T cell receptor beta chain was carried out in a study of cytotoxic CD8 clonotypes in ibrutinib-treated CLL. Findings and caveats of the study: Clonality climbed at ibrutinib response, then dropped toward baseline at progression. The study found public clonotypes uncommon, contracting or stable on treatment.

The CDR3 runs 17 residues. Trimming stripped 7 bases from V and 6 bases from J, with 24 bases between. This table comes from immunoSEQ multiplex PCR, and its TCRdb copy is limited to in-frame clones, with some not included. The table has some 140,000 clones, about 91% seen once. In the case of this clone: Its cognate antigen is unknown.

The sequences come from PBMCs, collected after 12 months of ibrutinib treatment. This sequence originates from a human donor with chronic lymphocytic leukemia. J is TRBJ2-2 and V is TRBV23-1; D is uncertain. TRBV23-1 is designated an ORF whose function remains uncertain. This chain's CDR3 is CASIPRFGNPISGELFF. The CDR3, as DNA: TGCGCCAGCATCCCGAGGTTTGGAAACCCAATTTCCGGGGAGCTGTTTTTT.